The present T cell receptor (beta chain) was sequenced within a study of cytomegalovirus exposure and HLA in healthy donors. This CDR3 region has 14 residues. Germline V CDR1 and CDR2: MGHDK, SYGVNS. V trimming: 4 bases; J trimming: 10 bases; junction bases outside the gene matches: 7. Primers included in the PCR were 60 Vbeta and 13 Jbeta primers. Sequenced by immunoSEQ multiplex PCR; TCRdb stores in-frame clones only, minus some. The sample comprises 120,000 or so clones, 60% to 85% of which are singletons, and roughly 4.5% rests with the top ten. This clonotype originated in a man aged 45-65 years in good health and CMV-seropositive. The chain has TRBV25-1 and TRBJ1-6; 7 bases align to TRBD1. The sequencing input was PBMCs. In nucleotides, the CDR3 is TGTGCCAGCAGTGGACAGGGTTTAGGGTCACCCCTCCACTTT. Translation gives CASSGQGLGSPLHF.